These 5 T cell receptor beta chains were all obtained from the same sample, sequenced in a study of OX40 agonist ivuxolimab in advanced cancers. Profiled with immunoSEQ multiplex PCR; TCRdb holds only in-frame clones, not every one. The sample has 50,000 to 70,000 clones; 84% are singletons. The sequencing used CD4+ or CD8+ T cells sorted from blood, collected in a trial of the OX40 agonist ivuxolimab. Every receptor here comes from an adult with an advanced solid tumor such as melanoma, head and neck, liver or kidney cancer.

The chain joins TRBV7-2 to TRBJ2-3; TRBD2 aligns across 10 bases. The V and J ends lost 3 bases and 6 bases, in that order; junction bases with no gene match: 9. This CDR3 has 16 residues. CDR1 and CDR2 (germline): SGHTA, FQGNSA. This CDR3 is CASSFLSGGLGDTQYF. Here the CDR3 DNA reads TGTGCCAGCAGCTTCCTTAGCGGGGGGTTGGGGGATACGCAGTATTTT.

The V gene is TRBV4-1, the J gene TRBJ1-1; D is perhaps TRBD1 (5 bases). This CDR3 comprises 17 residues. Trimming stripped 3 bases from V and 2 bases from J, with 19 bases between. CDR1 is MGHRA and CDR2 is YSYEKL in the germline V gene. The CDR3 sequence is CASSHSGRAFFNTEAFF. The CDR3 nucleotides read TGCGCCAGCAGCCATTCAGGGAGGGCTTTTTTTAACACTGAAGCTTTCTTT.

J is TRBJ1-2 and V is TRBV28, with unresolved D. CDR3 length: 14 residues. Trimming cost V 4 bases and J 1 base, with 10 bases left between them. Germline V gives CDR1 MDHEN, CDR2 SYDVKM. The CDR3 DNA reads as TGTGCCAGCAGTTCCTTTCCAGATAACTATGGCTACACCTTC. The encoded protein is CASSSFPDNYGYTF.

The chain is built from TRBV6-5 and TRBJ2-7; 8 nucleotides line up with TRBD1. The V and J ends lost 5 bases and 6 bases, in that order; junction bases with no gene match: 12. Germline values: CDR1 MNHEY, CDR2 SVGAGI. The CDR3 runs to 15 residues. The CDR3 DNA reads as TGTGCCAGCAGTGCGATTGGACAGGGAGCGAGCGAGCAGTACTTC. Its translation is CASSAIGQGASEQYF.

This clone was detected once. The chain employs TRBV5-8 and TRBJ2-5, with TRBD2 matching over 8 bases. The CDR3 has 17 residues. Germline values: CDR1 SGHTS, CDR2 YDEGEE. V trimming: 0 bases; J trimming: 3 bases; junction bases outside the gene matches: 10. The CDR3 loop is CASSLGASAGGKETQYF. The CDR3 DNA is TGTGCCAGCAGCTTGGGGGCAAGCGCGGGGGGAAAAGAGACCCAGTACTTC.